The next 8 T cell receptor beta chains were all read from a single sample in a study of vaccination and CD4 T cells after COVID-19. Sequencing of DNA taken from cultured CD4+ T cells relied on the Oncomine TCR Beta short-read assay. TCRdb reanalysed the PCR reads using MiXCR and keeps one entry per CDR3 protein. This table holds about 18,000 distinct CDR3 sequences, 45% to 55% found once. Described treatment: approximately 11-day PBMC culture with coronavirus spike peptide pools or control peptides (ViraFEST assay). These receptors' targets are unknown. The specimen was CD4+ T cells from blood, cultured in vitro. These receptors originate from a human donor who had recovered from COVID-19.

The chain combines TRBV20-1 with TRBJ2-5; 9 bases map to TRBD2. This CDR3 contains 15 residues. The V segment lost 2 bases and the J segment 2 bases; nucleotides outside the gene matches: 6. In germline, CDR1 is DFQATT, CDR2 SNEGSKA (reference sequence). The CDR3 loop is CSARLPSGDQETQYF. In DNA, the CDR3 is TGCAGTGCTAGATTGCCTAGCGGGGATCAAGAGACCCAGTACTTC.

The gene calls are TRBV7-3 and TRBJ1-2; D is unclear. Deletions cut 6 bases from V and 0 bases from J, with 14 bases between. Germline V gene data show CDR1 as SGHTA and CDR2 as FQGTGA. This CDR3 has 15 amino acids. The CDR3 spells CASRESRESNYGYTF. DNA of the CDR3: TGTGCCAGCAGAGAATCCCGGGAGTCTAACTATGGCTACACCTTC.

This chain uses TRBV5-4 with TRBJ2-7, with D tentatively TRBD2 (5 bases). Germline CDR1 is SGHNT and CDR2 is YYREEE (reference sequence). There are 12 residues in the CDR3. V lost 5 bases to trimming and J lost 3 bases, with 9 bases between them. In DNA, the CDR3 is TGTGCCAGCAGAGGCGGAGGCTACGAGCAGTACTTC. Translating gives CASRGGGYEQYF.

The chain carries TRBV20-1 and TRBJ1-1; no definite D call. Trimming shortened V by 6 bases and J by 1 base, and 18 bases separated the two germline ends. There are 15 residues in the CDR3. Germline CDR1 is DFQATT and CDR2 is SNEGSKA (reference sequence). The CDR3 sequence is CSAKNSVVGNTEAFF. CDR3 DNA sequence: TGCAGTGCCAAAAACTCGGTAGTAGGGAACACTGAAGCTTTCTTT.

This clonotype has a handful of counts. The chain combines TRBV20-1 with TRBJ1-1; D gene uncertain. The V end was cut by 5 bases, the J end by 5 bases, with 9 bases between. The CDR3 is 11 residues long. Germline CDR1 DFQATT, CDR2 SNEGSKA (reference sequence). CDR3 sequence reads: CSAARGTEAFF. CDR3 bases: TGCAGTGCTGCTCGGGGAACTGAAGCTTTCTTT.

In its sample, this clonotype was seen a few times. The J gene is TRBJ1-5, the V gene TRBV6-1; D is perhaps TRBD1 (5 bases). V dropped 0 bases and J dropped 0 bases, with 9 bases sitting between them. The CDR3 covers 16 residues. Looked up from germline, CDR1 is MNHNS and CDR2 is SASEGT. The CDR3 DNA reads TGTGCCAGCAGTGAAGCAGGGGACGGTAGCAATCAGCCCCAGCATTTT. Its protein product is CASSEAGDGSNQPQHF.

The chain recombines TRBV28 with TRBJ1-5; D remains unclear. The CDR3 is made up of 14 amino acids. V lost 7 bases, J lost 7 bases, and 17 bases lay in between. The germline gives CDR1 MDHEN, CDR2 SYDVKM. The CDR3 loop is CASTDFSGRQPQHF. The CDR3 DNA sequence: TGTGCCAGCACCGATTTCAGTGGCCGACAGCCCCAGCATTTT.

The sample holds a few counts of this clonotype. The V call is TRBV6-4, the J call TRBJ1-2; 9 bases are a match to TRBD1. With 6 bases clipped from V and 4 bases from J, the junction kept 9 bases outside the gene matches. The CDR3 covers 15 residues. Germline assignment: CDR1 MRHNA and CDR2 SNTAGT. Written as DNA, the CDR3 is TGTGCCAGCAGCCCCGAGGGACAGGGAAGCTATGGCTACACCTTC. Amino acids: CASSPEGQGSYGYTF.